These 12 T cell receptor beta chains were sequenced from one sample in a study of blood T cell repertoires in COVID-19. Profiled with immunoSEQ multiplex PCR; TCRdb holds only in-frame clones, not every one. This repertoire shows some 200,000 clones, 80% to 85% found once; its top ten account for 3%. Sequenced: peripheral blood. These receptors were taken from a woman in her 30s who had recovered from COVID-19.

The chain carries TRBV28 and TRBJ2-1, with D perhaps TRBD2 (7 bases). Trimming shortened V by 4 bases and J by 6 bases, and 16 bases separated the two germline ends. Germline values: CDR1 MDHEN, CDR2 SYDVKM. The CDR3 consists of 15 residues. CDR3 sequence: CASSSAGEGFNEQFF. The CDR3 nucleotides read TGTGCCAGCAGTTCAGCAGGGGAGGGGTTCAATGAGCAGTTCTTC.

The chain couples TRBV11-2 to TRBJ2-1; TRBD1 is a possible D gene (5 bases). CDR1 and CDR2 from the germline V gene are SGHAT and FQNNGV. There are 15 residues in the CDR3. The germline V and J ends were trimmed by 0 bases and 2 bases, with 8 bases remaining between them. This CDR3 reads CASSLEAGTYNEQFF. The CDR3 DNA follows: TGTGCCAGCAGCTTAGAAGCAGGGACCTACAATGAGCAGTTCTTC.

The chain uses TRBV28 and TRBJ2-1; D perhaps matches TRBD1 (6 bases). V gave up 6 bases and J gave up 4 bases, with 16 bases separating them. This CDR3 contains 15 residues. Germline CDR1 and CDR2: MDHEN and SYDVKM. The chain's CDR3 is CASSPATGNYNEQFF. In DNA form, the CDR3 reads TGTGCCAGCAGCCCGGCCACAGGGAATTACAATGAGCAGTTCTTC.

As concerns this clone: Because the CDR3 is missing its conserved closing phenylalanine or tryptophan, this is likely a read error. It is unclear where the CDR3 begins or ends on the DNA, so no DNA is shown, and the CDR3 is as TCRdb lists it. The chain employs TRBV2 and TRBJ2-7; the table assigns TRBD1, which was not confirmed against the DNA. The CDR3 region is 11 residues in length, termini included. Germline V CDR1 and CDR2: SNHLY, FYNNEI. The chain's CDR3 is CASKGSGTDFL.

This clone was recorded at least ten times. CDR3 DNA sequence: TGTGCCAGCAGTTTCCTAGCGGGCACAGATACGCAGTATTTT. Its protein is CASSFLAGTDTQYF. The genes are TRBV28 and TRBJ2-3; 7 positions match TRBD2. This CDR3 comprises 14 residues. The ends lost 3 bases at V and 1 base at J; junction bases unmatched: 1. Germline assignment: CDR1 MDHEN and CDR2 SYDVKM. Variable domain in full (rest from reference TRBV28 and TRBJ2-3): DVKVTQSSRYLVKRTGEKVFLECVQDMDHENMFWYRQDPGLGLRLIYFSYDVKMKEKGDIPEGYSVSREKKERFSLILESASTNQTSMYLCASSFLAGTDTQYFGPGTRLTVL.

The rearrangement links TRBV9 to TRBJ2-1; 8 nucleotides match TRBD2. The V gene's germline CDR1 is SGDLS and CDR2 YYNGEE. Germline trimming cut 3 bases from V and 10 bases from J; bases unmatched to any gene: 18. The CDR3 covers 17 residues. CDR3 sequence: CASSARLAPVLSWEQFF. The CDR3 DNA reads as TGTGCCAGCAGCGCCAGACTAGCGCCAGTTTTGTCTTGGGAGCAGTTCTTC.

This chain uses TRBV6-5 with TRBJ2-7; the D gene is possibly TRBD1 (5 bases). Trimming removed 0 bases from V and 3 bases from J, with 12 bases in between. Germline lookup yields CDR1 MNHEY and CDR2 SVGAGI. The CDR3 runs to 15 residues. CDR3 in DNA: TGTGCCAGCAGTTACTCCCTTGGTAGGGGCTACGAGCAGTACTTC. It specifies CASSYSLGRGYEQYF.

The chain is built from TRBV29-1 and TRBJ2-5, with D possibly TRBD1 on 6 matching bases. Germline CDR1 SQVTM, CDR2 ANQGSEA. There are 14 residues in the CDR3. V lost 3 bases to trimming and J lost 2 bases, with 13 bases between them. The CDR3 DNA follows: TGCAGCGTTGAGGGGGCCGGCAGTCAAGAGACCCAGTACTTC. The encoded protein is CSVEGAGSQETQYF.

The chain employs TRBV6-5 and TRBJ2-5; 9 bases map to TRBD1. CDR3 length equals 13 residues. J was trimmed by 4 bases and V by 7 bases; bases with no gene match: 4. From germline, CDR1 is MNHEY and CDR2 SVGAGI. In DNA form, the CDR3 reads TGTGCCAGCACCTCGGACAGGGGAGAGACCCAGTACTTC. It specifies CASTSDRGETQYF.

CDR3 sequence (DNA): TGTGCCAGCTCTGGAGGCACAGATACGCAGTATTTT. This sequence encodes CASSGGTDTQYF. The chain employs TRBV2 and TRBJ2-3; the D is unclear. Per the germline V gene, CDR1 is SNHLY and CDR2 is FYNNEI. CDR3 length equals 12 residues. Trimming took 8 bases from V and 1 from J, leaving 7 bases between them. Full variable domain (rest looked up from reference TRBV2 and TRBJ2-3): EPEVTQTPSHQVTQMGQEVILRCVPISNHLYFYWYRQILGQKVEFLVSFYNNEISEKSEIFDDQFSVERPDGSNFTLKIRSTKLEDSAMYFCASSGGTDTQYFGPGTRLTVL.

The rearrangement joins TRBV5-1 to TRBJ2-5, with a weak D call TRBD2 (6 bases). V was shortened by 0 bases and J by 0 bases, with 12 bases between the two germline ends. CDR1 and CDR2 (germline): SGHRS, YFSETQ. This CDR3 is built from 16 residues. CDR3 loop: CASSLGPAGNQETQYF. As DNA, the CDR3 is TGCGCCAGCAGCTTGGGCCCAGCGGGTAACCAAGAGACCCAGTACTTC.

The rearrangement links TRBV6-5 to TRBJ2-1; TRBD2 aligns across 9 bases. J gave up 10 bases and V 9 bases, and 16 bases lay outside the gene matches. Germline V gives CDR1 MNHEY, CDR2 SVGAGI. This CDR3 contains 15 residues. The DNA of the CDR3 is TGTGCCAGTAAGGAAACGGCGGGAGGGCCGGGGGAGCAGTTCTTC. Amino acid sequence: CASKETAGGPGEQFF.